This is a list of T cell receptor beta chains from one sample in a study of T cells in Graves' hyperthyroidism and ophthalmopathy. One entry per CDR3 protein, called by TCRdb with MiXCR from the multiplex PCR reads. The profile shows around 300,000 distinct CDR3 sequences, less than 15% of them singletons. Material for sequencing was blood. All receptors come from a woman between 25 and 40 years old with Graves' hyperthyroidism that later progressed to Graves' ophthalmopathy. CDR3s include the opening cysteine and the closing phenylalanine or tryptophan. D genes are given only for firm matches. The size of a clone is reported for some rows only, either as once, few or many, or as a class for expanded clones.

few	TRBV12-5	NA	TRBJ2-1	TGTGCTAGTGGCCGGAACAATGAGCAGTTCTTC	CASGRNNEQFF
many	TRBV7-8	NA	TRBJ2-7	TGTGCCAGCAGCCTCACAGGGCAGACCTACGAGCAGTACTTC	CASSLTGQTYEQYF
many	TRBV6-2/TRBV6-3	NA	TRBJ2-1	TGTGCCAGCAGTTATTTCGAGGGTCATGAGCAGTTCTTC	CASSYFEGHEQFF
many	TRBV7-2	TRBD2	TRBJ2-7	TGTGCCAGCAGCTTATTTCTAGCGGGTGGGGAGCAGTACTTC	CASSLFLAGGEQYF
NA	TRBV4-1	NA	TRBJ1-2	TGCGCCAGCAGCCAAGATGCTACCGGGGACGGCTACACCTTC	CASSQDATGDGYTF
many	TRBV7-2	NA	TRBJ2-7	TGTGCCAGCAGCTTAGCTCCTCGGACCTACGAGCAGTACTTC	CASSLAPRTYEQYF
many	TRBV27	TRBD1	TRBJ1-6	TGTGCCAGCATACCAAATCCGGGACAGGAGGATTCACCCCTCCACTTT	CASIPNPGQEDSPLHF
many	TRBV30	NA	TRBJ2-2	TGTGCCTGGAGGGAGAAGGGACTTTCCACCGGGGAGCTGTTTTTT	CAWREKGLSTGELFF
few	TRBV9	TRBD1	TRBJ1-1	TGTGCCAGCAACAGGGGACAGGGGCACACTGAAGCTTTCTTT	CASNRGQGHTEAFF
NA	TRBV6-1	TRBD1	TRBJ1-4	TGTGCCAGCAGGACTGCCGGGACAGGGGGCGAAAAACTGTTTTTT	CASRTAGTGGEKLFF